This TCR beta chain was captured by sequencing in a study of regulatory T cells in long-lasting Graves disease. Overall study results and limits: Newly diagnosed patients shared 850 to 1,000 public clonotypes; persistent patients shared under 3,000. Persistent Graves' patients possessed reduced TCR diversity relative to recently diagnosed ones.

Trimming took off 4 bases at V and 6 bases at J, with 17 bases between the two ends. The length of the CDR3 is 14 residues. Germline CDR1 reads SGHDT; CDR2 reads YYEEEE. Relying on iRepertoire HTBI primers and Arm-PCR of CDR3 regions, the team built TCR beta libraries. TCRdb re-derived calls from the multiplex PCR reads in MiXCR, one entry per CDR3 protein. The sample holds roughly 450,000 distinct CDR3 sequences; less than 25% are singletons and the top ten take about 8.3%. As for this clonotype: The antigen is unknown.

The time point here: persistent/refractory GD, antithyroid drugs over 5 years with positive TRAb. Making the TCR library involved RNA that had been extracted from PBMCs. Graves' disease diagnosis followed American Thyroid Association guidelines. Sequences were derived from peripheral blood mononuclear cells (PBMCs), sampled when the disease was refractory, from a patient treated with antithyroid drugs. The genes are TRBV5-6 and TRBJ2-7, with D perhaps TRBD2 (6 bases). The TCR was taken from a female donor with Graves disease. The CDR3 coding sequence is TGTGCCAGCAGCCCCGGGGGTGGGCTAGCCGAGCAGTACTTC. Translated: CASSPGGGLAEQYF.